This T cell receptor beta chain was found in a study of shared clonotypes between healthy human individuals. Naive CD8 isolation took CD45RO-negative cells positively selected for CCR7 and excluded terminally differentiated effector memory CD45RA+ cells. The assay was immunoSEQ multiplex PCR, and TCRdb's table has in-frame clones only and misses some. The repertoire holds under 700,000 clones, with approximately 95% as singletons. Trimming took 3 bases from V and 1 from J, leaving 12 bases between them. CDR3 length equals 16 residues. Germline V gives CDR1 LNHNV, CDR2 YYDKDF (reference sequence). The genes are TRBV15 and TRBJ2-2; tentatively, D is TRBD2 (5 bases). Material for sequencing was naive CD8+ T cells sorted from blood. The origin of this receptor is a young woman in good health. CDR3 bases: TGTGCCACCAGCAGGGGTCGGGATAGGAACACCGGGGAGCTGTTTTTT. It specifies CATSRGRDRNTGELFF.